Listed below are T cell receptor beta chains from one sample, sequenced in a study of blood T cell repertoires in COVID-19. The protocol was immunoSEQ multiplex PCR, while the TCRdb copy is restricted to in-frame clones and leaves out a portion. The repertoire holds about 150,000 clones, about 85% seen once, with less than 10% in the top ten. The material sequenced was peripheral blood. The receptor source for this set is a woman aged 55-70 years with COVID-19, enrolled during active disease. Each CDR3 is given without its conserved first and last residue. Fields, in order: V gene, CDR3 protein.

v_gene: TRBV3-1/TRBV3-2; CDR3aa: ASSQEGGSKETQY
v_gene: TRBV29-1; CDR3aa: SVDRRGQETQY
v_gene: TRBV10-3; CDR3aa: AIRDEQGGNQPQH
v_gene: TRBV9; CDR3aa: ASSARDRHTDTQY
v_gene: TRBV9; CDR3aa: ASSAHRVIGGLGYGYT
v_gene: TRBV24-1; CDR3aa: ATSDWTVPITDTQY
v_gene: TRBV3-1/TRBV3-2; CDR3aa: ASSPQGNSYNEQF
v_gene: TRBV7-9; CDR3aa: ASSPEHTEAF
v_gene: TRBV3-1/TRBV3-2; CDR3aa: ASSRQGSYEQY
v_gene: TRBV27; CDR3aa: ASRRQGYNSPLH
v_gene: TRBV4-2; CDR3aa: ASSQDVSTGQRTAF
v_gene: TRBV27; CDR3aa: ASSIRTSPPYGYT
v_gene: TRBV6-1; CDR3aa: ASSEGLAGTDTQY
v_gene: TRBV9; CDR3aa: ASSAQTTVNTEAF
v_gene: TRBV27; CDR3aa: ASSTQRVFGQPQH
v_gene: TRBV5-1; CDR3aa: ASGLGDRDWGRTDTQY
v_gene: TRBV24-1; CDR3aa: ATSDPRQGLSTDTQY
v_gene: TRBV10-3; CDR3aa: AINQGASGANVLT
v_gene: TRBV14; CDR3aa: ASSQTGFGANVLT
v_gene: TRBV12-3/TRBV12-4; CDR3aa: ASSFDRGTEAF
v_gene: TRBV7-2; CDR3aa: ASIPRTGPRYNEQF
v_gene: TRBV6-5; CDR3aa: ASSYSRAGAYGYT
v_gene: TRBV12-3/TRBV12-4; CDR3aa: ASRFDLTDTQY
v_gene: TRBV2; CDR3aa: AGAPGLGEEKLF
v_gene: TRBV15; CDR3aa: ATSRAGGLETQY
v_gene: TRBV2; CDR3aa: ASSVRYEQY
v_gene: TRBV6-5; CDR3aa: ASRAGTLDPEAF
v_gene: TRBV6-2/TRBV6-3; CDR3aa: ASSQPGLAADTQY
v_gene: TRBV29-1; CDR3aa: SVPLNYGYT
v_gene: TRBV7-3; CDR3aa: ASSSGQGFNNEQF
v_gene: TRBV7-9; CDR3aa: ASSFSYEQY
v_gene: TRBV3-1/TRBV3-2; CDR3aa: ASRVTSGSPDTQY
v_gene: TRBV29-1; CDR3aa: SVEPGGAETQY
v_gene: TRBV5-6; CDR3aa: ASSYTGQGRNIQY
v_gene: TRBV5-1; CDR3aa: ASSWTSGGPNTGELF
v_gene: TRBV10-1; CDR3aa: ASSDFQGNEKLF